This T cell receptor (beta chain) was sequenced during a study of molecular identifiers for immune sequencing clone quantification. In the study overall: Five aliquots were made in replicates from the RNA of roughly 20,000 or 100,000 naive CD8 cells, and four were sequenced.

Every naive CD8 library was made from between about 17,000 and 1,100,000 sorted cells with 10%, 30% or 50% RNA. Sorting defined naive CD8 T cells as CD8+CD4-CCR7+CD45RA+. Making the bulk TCR libraries relied on previously described methods and listed TCR primers. TCRdb itself ran the PCR reads through MiXCR, one entry per CDR3 protein. Found here are about 40,000 distinct CDR3 sequences, 24% of them singletons; the top ten hold around 0.96%. This clonotype has a count of ten or more. Losses at the gene ends were 0 bases for V and 4 bases for J; bases not matched to a gene: 9. From germline, CDR1 is MGHRA and CDR2 YSYEKL. This CDR3 region has 17 residues.

The sample consisted of naive CD8+ T cells from blood, with Jurkat cell RNA spiked in. Regarding subset: FACS-sorted CD8+CD4-CCR7+CD45RA+ naive T cells. The rearrangement joins TRBV4-1 to TRBJ2-3; 8 nucleotides agree with TRBD2. The TCR sequence derives from a human donor in good health. Some libraries in this study had Jurkat cell RNA spiked in. CDR3 protein: CASSQEPSGRMADTQYF. CDR3 in DNA: TGCGCCAGCAGCCAAGAGCCCAGCGGGAGAATGGCAGATACGCAGTATTTT.